The clone carrying this TCR beta chain was detected only once. These data belong to a study of cytomegalovirus exposure and HLA in healthy donors. Germline-derived CDR1 and CDR2 are SGHDT and YYEEEE. The CDR3 totals 16 residues. V was cut by 6 bases and J by 0 bases, with 15 bases left in between. PCR employed 60 Vbeta and 13 Jbeta primers. Assay: immunoSEQ multiplex PCR; the TCRdb copy retains only in-frame clones and omits some. The table has more than 150,000 clones, about 78% seen once. The sequencing sample was made of PBMCs. This TCR came from a male donor in good health and CMV-seronegative. The chain couples TRBV5-6 to TRBJ2-2, with a tentative D call TRBD2 (6 bases). CDR3: CASTWGVRANTGELFF. DNA for the CDR3: TGTGCCAGCACCTGGGGGGTTAGAGCGAACACCGGGGAGCTGTTTTTT. Full variable domain (rest looked up from reference TRBV5-6 and TRBJ2-2): DAGVTQSPTHLIKTRGQQVTLRCSPKSGHDTVSWYQQALGQGPQFIFQYYEEEERQRGNFPDRFSGHQFPNYSSELNVNALLLGDSALYLCASTWGVRANTGELFFGEGSRLTVL.